This entry concerns a single T cell receptor beta chain. These data come from a study of blood T cells in healthy people across ages. It was with a sample-barcoded 5' primer and a J-beta primer mix that a second PCR of roughly 7 to 11 cycles was run. Each CDR3 protein gets one entry after TCRdb re-called the 5' RACE reads with MiXCR. The table includes approximately 1,000,000 distinct CDR3 sequences, 35% to 40% detected once. Trimming removed 0 bases from V and 3 bases from J, with 10 bases in between. Germline V gene lookup returns CDR1 SGHRS and CDR2 YFSETQ. This CDR3 is 15 amino acids long. The chain uses TRBV5-1 and TRBJ2-1, with D possibly matching TRBD2 (5 bases). The sample consisted of blood. The origin of this receptor is a man younger than 35 in good health. DNA for the CDR3: TGCGCCAGCAGCTTGGTAGATCGGGGCTACAATGAGCAGTTCTTC. It translates to CASSLVDRGYNEQFF.